This TCR beta chain emerged from a study of Ad26.COV2.S vaccination and SARS-CoV-2 variants (dated by TCRdb to the early 2020s). Regarding the complete study: Donors in the vaccine arm were drawn from COV1001, a multicentre, randomized, double-blind, placebo-controlled phase I-IIa trial testing Ad26.COV2.S in healthy adults. Ad26.COV2.S was administered intramuscularly at 5 x 10^10 or 1 x 10^11 viral particles, either as a single shot or as two shots given 56 days apart. TCRbeta repertoire sequencing was used to assess the specificity and breadth of SARS-CoV-2-reactive T cell receptors after Ad26.COV2.S vaccination. A total of around 32 samples were included in the TCR-sequenced set, comprising approximately 20 Ad26.COV2.S vaccine recipients, 5 placebo recipients and 8 SARS-CoV-2 convalescent individuals. Trial participants were randomized into five groups of five, in which low-dose or high-dose Ad26.COV2.S was given once or twice, or placebo was given on both occasions. Investigators did not know the trial group allocation while performing experiments and assessing outcomes.

General findings and caveats noted by the study authors: Vaccine and placebo recipients had similar non-spike TCR breadth, a finding consistent with the vaccine containing only spike. The authors noted that total T cell responses may have been underestimated by the TCR breadth and depth analyses. Comparing responses between vaccine doses or regimens was not something the study was powered to do. After vaccination, substantial breadth of spike-specific CD8+ and CD4+ T cell responses was reported. Ad26.COV2.S recipients had higher spike-specific TCR breadth than placebo recipients (P = 0.0014).

Relative to germline, V is 4 bases shorter and J is 2 bases shorter, with 12 bases between their ends. The CDR3 starts with the cysteine, ends with the phenylalanine, and has 15 residues. This entry keeps only the CDR3 DNA: 45 bases, framed from base 1. CDR1 and CDR2 were assigned from the germline V gene as SGDLS and YYNGEE. The sample's treatment or condition label is to be understood as: approximately 18 received Ad26.COV2.S at low or high dose, single or two shots; roughly five received placebo; per-sample allocation not given. Repertoires of vaccine and placebo recipients were sequenced from samples collected on day 63 after the first injection. In Cohort 1b, 25 to 30 adults aged 18-55 years were enrolled at a single site in Boston, USA, between 29 July and 7 August 2020. Ad26.COV2.S was a replication-incompetent adenovirus type 26 vector that expressed a prefusion-stabilized SARS-CoV-2 spike protein derived from the original Wuhan strain.

TCRbeta CDR3 regions were sequenced with the immunoSEQ Assay. After extraction, genomic DNA underwent amplification by bias-controlled multiplex PCR, followed by high-throughput sequencing. Regarding the original processing steps: To quantify the absolute abundance of each unique TCRbeta CDR3 region, sequences were collapsed and filtered. T cell fraction was estimated by normalization of TCRbeta template counts to usable DNA, with usable DNA being measured through amplification of reference genes present in all nucleated cells. Repertoire TCRs were annotated as SARS-CoV-2-specific by exact matching of V gene, CDR3 amino acid sequence and J gene to a known reactive TCR set. The reference SARS-CoV-2 TCR set was obtained from MIRA and was filtered for enrichment in COVID-19-positive ImmuneCODE repertoires, whereby public or cross-reactive TCRs were removed. Drawing on the MIRA antigens, annotated TCRs were analysed further at the level of specific ORF or position within ORF. Breadth was defined as annotated unique rearrangements over total unique productive rearrangements; depth was the summed frequency of those rearrangements. Two-sided Wilcoxon rank-sum tests were used to compare TCR breadth between groups. As stored in TCRdb, this immuneACCESS dataset retains in-frame rearrangements with V and J assigned. A fraction of the clones does not appear; measured against another copy, unresolved V genes explain less than half of the discrepancy, and the remainder lacks a known reason. V, J and clone size derive from that table, while D and trimming were established from the DNA sequence. This sample holds under 300,000 clones; around nine tenths were observed only once. The ten biggest clones cover under 3% of the sample.

Regarding this clone: Its antigen remains unidentified. Within one base of it there is no much larger clone, and no base qualities were kept.

The sequencing used peripheral blood, collected in a trial of Ad26.COV2.S vaccine versus placebo. The V gene is TRBV9 and the J gene is TRBJ1-4; TRBD1 is possibly the D segment (5 matching bases). This clonotype was obtained from a person aged 18 to 65 who received the Ad26.COV2.S COVID-19 vaccine or a placebo. The DNA reads as follows: TGTGCCAGCAGCTTAGCGGGACGGACTAATGAAAAACTGTTTTTT. The translation is CASSLAGRTNEKLFF.